One TCR beta chain is described in this entry. Antigen specificity is unknown. TCRdb keeps only in-frame clones here, not all; method: immunoSEQ multiplex PCR. Of around 150,000 clones in the sample, more than 80% were seen once. The data derive from a study of T cell responses to AZD1222 COVID-19 vaccine. Study-wide findings and caveats: As reported, nearly half of all spike-specific TCRs target variant regions that are unmutated. Baseline seropositives among AZD1222 recipients totaled only six or seven.

Second-dose schedules of about 4 or about 12 weeks were combined. Germline V gene sequence: CDR1 MGHRA, CDR2 YSYEKL. CDR3 length equals 16 residues. The ends were cut back, 0 bases at V and 4 bases at J, with 10 bases in the middle. The source was peripheral blood, collected 28 days after the second AZD1222 dose. The receptor's source is an adult who received the AZD1222 COVID-19 vaccine. This chain joins TRBV4-1 and TRBJ1-6; no firm D call. CDR3 DNA sequence: TGCGCCAGCAGCCAAGACCCACGTGCTTATAATTCACCCCTCCACTTT. Its translation is CASSQDPRAYNSPLHF.